This T cell receptor beta chain is from a study of a mutant IDH1 vaccine in newly diagnosed glioma. Study details: Vaccine administration was initiated 4-6 weeks following radiotherapy alone, or with temozolomide cycles. Males made up around 62% and females approximately 38% of treated patients, whose mean age was around 41 years.

Repertoires were generated with immunoSEQ multiplex PCR, while TCRdb's copy carries only in-frame clones and drops some. The profile shows tens of thousands of clones, around 77% of them singletons. On this clone itself: The target antigen is unknown.

Time point described: week 11, during vaccination. Each vaccine dose was 300 ug of mutant IDH1 20-mer peptide, with topical imiquimod. The germline V gene has CDR1 LNHDA and CDR2 SQIVND (reference sequence). The V end was cut by 5 bases, the J end by 5 bases, with 15 bases between. This CDR3 has 14 amino acids. The chain carries TRBV19 and TRBJ1-1; no firm D call. This sample comprised PBMCs, obtained from a glioma patient whose treatment included an IDH1 peptide vaccine. This receptor was obtained from a woman between 18 and 30 years old with glioma. The CDR3: CASSAGRGETEAFF. The CDR3, as DNA: TGTGCCAGTAGTGCAGGCCGTGGGGAGACTGAAGCTTTCTTT. Together with reference TRBV19 and TRBJ1-1, the CDR3 gives the full variable domain: DGGITQSPKYLFRKEGQNVTLSCEQNLNHDAMYWYRQDPGQGLRLIYYSQIVNDFQKGDIAEGYSVSREKKESFPLTVTSAQKNPTAFYLCASSAGRGETEAFFGQGTRLTVV.